At least ten counts were recorded for the clone carrying this TCR beta chain. Its antigen is unknown. Trimming took 2 bases from V and 3 from J, leaving 6 bases between them. There are 12 residues in the CDR3. Germline V gene sequence: CDR1 DFQATT, CDR2 SNEGSKA (reference sequence). This sample stems from a study of spatial heterogeneity in lung cancer. Study-wide results and caveats: Mutation tallies in tumors tracked expanded intratumoral alpha and beta TCR counts.

Time point denoted: sample taken at primary tumor resection. The roughly 79 donors had untreated early-stage non-small cell lung cancer. A distinct unique molecular identifier was carried by each TCR cDNA molecule. TCRdb called the 5' RACE reads again in MiXCR, with one record for every CDR3 protein. Among tens of thousands of distinct CDR3 sequences listed, over 4% were seen once. The specimen was lung tumor tissue, collected at surgery. The V and J genes are TRBV20-1 and TRBJ2-3; no definite D call. The sequence came from a male donor with early-stage non-small cell lung cancer. The CDR3 protein is CSARPQTDTQYF. The CDR3 region has the DNA TGCAGTGCTAGACCCCAGACAGATACGCAGTATTTT.